This T cell receptor beta chain stems from a study of blood T cell repertoires in COVID-19. The CDR3 covers 14 residues. Germline CDR1 LNHNV, CDR2 YYDKDF (reference sequence). Trimming took 2 bases from V and 3 from J; bases not matched to a gene: 4. The assay was immunoSEQ multiplex PCR, and TCRdb's table has in-frame clones only and misses some. Here the sample spans some 230,000 clones, around 91% being singletons. The TCR comes from a young woman in a cohort exposed to, infected with or recovered from COVID-19 (not recorded which). This rearrangement joins TRBV15 to TRBJ2-7; 7 bases agree with TRBD1. Sequenced input: PBMCs or T cells enriched from blood (not recorded which). The CDR3, as DNA: TGTGCCACCAGCAGACCGGGACAGATCTACGAGCAGTACTTC. It codes for CATSRPGQIYEQYF.